A single sample is the source of the 26 T cell receptor beta chains below, sequenced in a study of blood T cell repertoires in COVID-19. Assay used: immunoSEQ multiplex PCR; TCRdb lists only in-frame clones, some missing. Among about 230,000 clones listed, 70% to 90% were seen once. Sequenced material: peripheral blood. These receptors originate from a man aged 45-65 years with COVID-19, enrolled during active disease.

The V gene is TRBV6-5, the J gene TRBJ1-6; maybe TRBD1 (5 bases). The V and J ends lost 6 bases and 0 bases respectively, with 9 bases between them. Looked up from germline, CDR1 is MNHEY and CDR2 is SVGAGI. This CDR3 has 15 amino acids. CDR3 DNA: TGTGCCAGCAGCCCAGACAGCTCCTATAATTCACCCCTCCACTTT. Translating it yields CASSPDSSYNSPLHF.

The chain combines TRBV28 with TRBJ2-1, with TRBD2 matching 10 bases. Germline CDR1 MDHEN, CDR2 SYDVKM. Trimming at V came to 2 bases and at J to 3 bases, leaving 4 bases not matched to a gene. The CDR3 consists of 16 residues. CDR3 sequence: CASSLVLAGVYNEQFF. CDR3 sequence (DNA): TGTGCCAGCAGTTTAGTCCTAGCGGGAGTCTACAATGAGCAGTTCTTC.

The chain is built from TRBV6-2 or TRBV6-3 and TRBJ2-2; possibly TRBD1 for D (5 bases). Germline assignment: CDR1 MNHEY and CDR2 SVGEGT. The CDR3 runs 15 residues. Trimming took 3 bases from V and 2 from J, leaving 10 bases between them. CDR3 in DNA: TGTGCCAGCAGTTATACAGGTTCTAACACCGGGGAGCTGTTTTTT. Protein: CASSYTGSNTGELFF.

The V call is TRBV27, the J call TRBJ2-1; maybe TRBD2 (5 bases). Germline CDR1 reads MNHEY; CDR2 reads SMNVEV (reference sequence). Trimming left V 2 bases short and J 3 bases short, with 11 bases between. The CDR3 is made up of 15 amino acids. CDR3 nucleotides: TGTGCCAGCAGTTTAGCGGGCGATGACTACAATGAGCAGTTCTTC. Translating gives CASSLAGDDYNEQFF.

The rearrangement links TRBV7-9 to TRBJ2-5, with 7 positions matching TRBD1. Germline CDR1 reads SEHNR; CDR2 reads FQNEAQ (reference sequence). V dropped 5 bases and J dropped 1; count of bases not matched to a gene: 1. The CDR3 length is 13 residues. DNA of the CDR3: TGTGCCAGCAGCCCAGGGGGCCAAGAGACCCAGTACTTC. Its translation is CASSPGGQETQYF.

The rearrangement links TRBV7-2 to TRBJ2-7; 9 positions match TRBD1. The V segment lost 1 base and the J segment 0 bases; nucleotides outside the gene matches: 7. This CDR3 is built from 17 residues. From germline, CDR1 is SGHTA and CDR2 FQGNSA. The CDR3, as DNA: TGTGCCAGCAGCTTAGTCGGGACAGGGTTCTCCTCCTACGAGCAGTACTTC. Translation: CASSLVGTGFSSYEQYF.

This sequence joins TRBV24-1 and TRBJ2-1; TRBD2 agrees at 9 bases. Germline CDR1 reads KGHDR; CDR2 reads SFDVKD. The CDR3 has 18 amino acids. V shed 3 bases and J 9 bases; nucleotides not matched to a gene: 17. This CDR3 reads CATSDRVPGLAGLGEQFF. CDR3 DNA: TGTGCCACCAGTGATAGGGTCCCAGGTCTAGCGGGACTCGGTGAGCAGTTCTTC.

As to this clone: The same CDR3 also results from other DNA sequences found in this sample. J is TRBJ1-6 and V is TRBV5-8, with unresolved D. Germline V CDR1 and CDR2: SGHTS, YDEGEE. The CDR3 is 16 residues long. Trimming left V 0 bases short and J 1 base short, with 8 bases between. CDR3 in amino acids: CASSLERGSYNSPLHF. CDR3 DNA sequence: TGTGCCAGCAGCTTGGAGCGGGGTTCCTATAATTCACCCCTCCACTTT.

J is TRBJ2-7 and V is TRBV19; D is unresolved. The CDR3 totals 14 residues. In germline, CDR1 is LNHDA, CDR2 SQIVND (reference sequence). The V and J ends lost 8 bases and 0 bases respectively, with 14 bases between them. The CDR3 DNA sequence: TGTGCCAGTGGCAAGACGACGGGCTCCTACGAGCAGTACTTC. It yields the protein CASGKTTGSYEQYF.

The rearrangement joins TRBV7-2 to TRBJ1-1; D is unclear. V lost 2 bases and J 1 base, leaving 5 bases between the germline ends. CDR1 is SGHTA, CDR2 FQGNSA, per germline. CDR3 size: 13 residues. The CDR3 reads CASSLQENTEAFF. The DNA of the CDR3 is TGTGCCAGCAGCTTACAGGAGAACACTGAAGCTTTCTTT.

The V and J genes are TRBV9 and TRBJ1-5; possibly TRBD1 for D (5 bases). Trimming removed 0 bases at V and 7 bases at J, with 14 bases between. The CDR3 extends over 15 amino acids. Germline values: CDR1 SGDLS, CDR2 YYNGEE. CDR3 sequence reads: CASSVEGAAGQPQHF. CDR3 DNA sequence: TGTGCCAGCAGCGTAGAAGGGGCTGCAGGGCAGCCCCAGCATTTT.

The chain couples TRBV10-1 to TRBJ2-1; D may be TRBD2 (6 bases). Per the germline V gene, CDR1 is WNHNN and CDR2 is SYGVQD (reference sequence). The V end was cut by 0 bases, the J end by 4 bases, with 16 bases between. CDR3 length: 17 amino acids. The CDR3: CASSESRHGSGYNEQFF. The DNA for the CDR3 is TGCGCCAGCAGTGAGTCGAGGCACGGGAGCGGTTACAATGAGCAGTTCTTC.

Of note for this clone: The same CDR3 also results from other DNA sequences found in this sample. This rearrangement joins TRBV24-1 to TRBJ2-1; perhaps TRBD2 as D (6 bases). Germline assignment: CDR1 KGHDR and CDR2 SFDVKD. V gave up 4 bases and J gave up 4 bases, with 16 bases separating them. CDR3 length: 16 amino acids. CDR3 sequence: CATSDLRRGDYNEQFF. CDR3 DNA: TGTGCCACCAGTGACCTCCGGCGGGGAGATTACAATGAGCAGTTCTTC.

This CDR3 reads CASSGGGIYEQYF. The DNA of the CDR3 is TGTGCCAGCTCGGGAGGGGGAATTTACGAGCAGTACTTC. The V and J genes are TRBV18 and TRBJ2-7; possibly TRBD2 for D (7 bases). Looked up from germline, CDR1 is KGHSH and CDR2 is LQKENI. Trimming pared 6 bases from V and 4 bases from J, leaving 13 bases between. The CDR3 extends over 13 amino acids.

The chain employs TRBV9 and TRBJ1-2; 7 bases match TRBD1. V shed 5 bases, J shed 4 bases, and the junction held 11 bases outside the gene matches. CDR1 and CDR2 (germline): SGDLS, YYNGEE. The CDR3 runs 15 residues. CDR3 loop: CASRGLDRDGYGYTF. CDR3 bases: TGTGCCAGCAGAGGCCTCGACAGGGACGGCTATGGCTACACCTTC.

This rearrangement joins TRBV6-4 to TRBJ2-2; 9 bases map to TRBD1. The CDR3 extends over 16 amino acids. The V segment lost 2 bases and the J segment 1 base; nucleotides outside the gene matches: 2. In germline, CDR1 is MRHNA, CDR2 SNTAGT. The CDR3 protein is CASSDGTGMNTGELFF. CDR3 coding DNA: TGTGCCAGCAGTGACGGGACAGGGATGAACACCGGGGAGCTGTTTTTT.

The gene calls are TRBV10-3 and TRBJ1-5; D not certain. Trimming stripped 0 bases from V and 5 bases from J, with 5 bases between. Germline V gives CDR1 ENHRY, CDR2 SYGVKD. The CDR3 has 13 amino acids. The CDR3 protein is CAISESPDQPQHF. The CDR3 bases are TGTGCCATCAGTGAGTCTCCAGATCAGCCCCAGCATTTT.

The chain uses TRBV11-2 and TRBJ1-4; possibly TRBD1 for D (5 bases). The V gene lost 1 base and the J gene lost 5 bases, with 14 bases spanning the gap. CDR1 is SGHAT, CDR2 FQNNGV, per germline. The CDR3 length is 16 residues. The CDR3 DNA is TGTGCCAGCAGCTTAGGGCAGGGAAAGTGGAATGAAAAACTGTTTTTT. Its translation: CASSLGQGKWNEKLFF.

V is TRBV7-2 and J is TRBJ2-5, with D perhaps matching TRBD2 (7 bases). CDR1 SGHTA and CDR2 FQGNSA come from the germline V gene. This CDR3 comprises 16 residues. Trimming took off 1 base at V and 5 bases at J, with 17 bases between the two ends. This CDR3 is CASSLESAGAGETQYF. The CDR3 bases are TGTGCCAGCAGCTTAGAATCGGCGGGGGCGGGGGAGACCCAGTACTTC.

The chain recombines TRBV11-1 with TRBJ1-1; D may be TRBD1 (6 bases). V was cut by 5 bases and J by 9 bases, with 19 bases left in between. The CDR3 loop spans 14 amino acids. Germline V gives CDR1 SGHAT, CDR2 FQDESV (reference sequence). The CDR3 nucleotides are TGTGCCAGCAGCCCACCAACCGAGGGGGTCCAAGCTTTCTTT. This sequence encodes CASSPPTEGVQAFF. The full variable domain, rest sourced from reference TRBV11-1 and TRBJ1-1, is EAEVAQSPRYKITEKSQAVAFWCDPISGHATLYWYRQILGQGPELLVQFQDESVVDDSQLPKDRFSAERLKGVDSTLKIQPAELGDSAMYLCASSPPTEGVQAFFGQGTRLTVV.

This chain connects TRBV6-1 to TRBJ1-5; the match to TRBD1 covers 7 bases. Germline CDR1 is MNHNS and CDR2 is SASEGT. The CDR3 covers 14 residues. With V trimmed by 2 bases and J by 3 bases, 1 base remained unmatched. The CDR3 bases are TGTGCCAGCAGTGAAAAGGGGGCCAATCAGCCCCAGCATTTT. This sequence encodes CASSEKGANQPQHF.

This clone was seen only a few times. The chain couples TRBV11-2 to TRBJ2-7, with 13 bases matching TRBD2. V gave up 1 base and J gave up 8 bases; unmatched junction bases: 5. This CDR3 has 15 amino acids. Germline lookup yields CDR1 SGHAT and CDR2 FQNNGV. The CDR3 DNA sequence: TGTGCCAGCAGCTTAGGGGGGACTAGCGGGAACAAGCAGTACTTC. Its protein is CASSLGGTSGNKQYF.

V usage is TRBV5-4 and J usage is TRBJ1-2; TRBD1 matches 9 bases. Germline CDR1 and CDR2: SGHNT and YYREEE (reference sequence). The trim removed 3 bases at V and 1 base at J, leaving 4 bases unmatched. CDR3 length: 15 residues. This chain's CDR3 is CASSSRTGDNYGYTF. CDR3 DNA: TGTGCCAGCAGCTCAAGGACAGGGGATAACTATGGCTACACCTTC.

The chain has TRBV9 and TRBJ2-3; 7 nucleotides line up with TRBD2. Trimming took 0 bases from V and 3 from J; bases not matched to a gene: 10. CDR3 length: 17 amino acids. Germline CDR1 and CDR2: SGDLS and YYNGEE. This CDR3 is CASSVAGGAGVTDTQYF. The DNA for the CDR3 is TGTGCCAGCAGCGTAGCCGGAGGTGCGGGAGTTACAGATACGCAGTATTTT.

The rearrangement uses TRBV5-6 and TRBJ1-4, with TRBD1 matching 9 bases. CDR1 SGHDT and CDR2 YYEEEE come from the germline V gene. Trimming at V came to 4 bases and at J to 7 bases, leaving 8 bases not matched to a gene. The CDR3 sequence is 15 residues long. The chain's CDR3 is CASSQPGQGSEKLFF. CDR3 coding DNA: TGTGCCAGCAGCCAACCGGGACAGGGTAGTGAAAAACTGTTTTTT.

The rearrangement uses TRBV6-1 and TRBJ2-3; TRBD1 matches 9 bases. From germline, CDR1 is MNHNS and CDR2 SASEGT. The CDR3 loop spans 16 amino acids. V gave up 4 bases and J gave up 1 base; unmatched junction bases: 6. DNA for the CDR3: TGTGCCAGCAGTGTACGAAGGACAGGGGGCACAGATACGCAGTATTTT. Protein product: CASSVRRTGGTDTQYF.